This passage covers 5 T cell receptor beta chains from one sample sequenced in a study of cytomegalovirus exposure and HLA in healthy donors. The PCR was carried out with 60 Vbeta primers and 13 Jbeta primers. The repertoire was sequenced with immunoSEQ multiplex PCR; TCRdb's copy has only in-frame clones and lacks some. The sample lists some 100,000 clones; under 85% were seen once. Sample: PBMCs. These receptors all stem from a woman in her forties or fifties in good health and CMV-seropositive.

This chain joins TRBV13 and TRBJ2-1, with 10 bases matching TRBD1. Looked up from germline, CDR1 is PRHDT and CDR2 is FYEKMQ (reference sequence). CDR3 length: 15 amino acids. The trim removed 8 bases at V and 4 bases at J, leaving 8 bases unmatched. The CDR3 nucleotides are TGTGCCAGCTGGGACAGGGGAAGTAGGTACAATGAGCAGTTCTTC. Translated, it gives CASWDRGSRYNEQFF.

The V gene is TRBV25-1, the J gene TRBJ2-3, with TRBD2 matching over 8 bases. Germline V gene lookup returns CDR1 MGHDK and CDR2 SYGVNS. The CDR3 is 17 residues long. With 1 base clipped from V and 0 bases from J, the junction kept 6 bases outside the gene matches. This chain's CDR3 is CASSESLAGTSTDTQYF. The CDR3 DNA sequence: TGTGCCAGCAGTGAATCGTTAGCGGGGACTAGCACAGATACGCAGTATTTT.

The J gene is TRBJ2-7, the V gene TRBV28, with D unresolved. Germline lookup yields CDR1 MDHEN and CDR2 SYDVKM. The CDR3 runs 12 residues. V gave up 6 bases and J gave up 0 bases, with 6 bases separating them. The CDR3 sequence is CASSYLSYEQYF. The CDR3 DNA sequence: TGTGCCAGCAGCTACCTCTCCTACGAGCAGTACTTC.

In its sample, this clone was seen once. At one boundary the junction diverges from the germline segment, which might be a read error. This rearrangement joins TRBV13 to TRBJ2-4; D call uncertain. CDR3 length: 15 residues. Germline values: CDR1 PRHDT, CDR2 FYEKMQ (reference sequence). The CDR3 nucleotides read TGTGCCAGCAGCCTCCGTGGATTTGCCAAAAACAGTCAGTACTTC. Protein: CASSLRGFAKNSQYF.

Only a few counts were recorded for this clone. This chain links TRBV19 with TRBJ1-2, with a weak D call TRBD1 (5 bases). The CDR3 runs 17 residues. V lost 4 bases and J 4 bases, leaving 22 bases between the germline ends. CDR1 and CDR2 (germline): LNHDA, SQIVND (reference sequence). CDR3 sequence (DNA): TGTGCCAGTAGTACTGCTCGCTGGGGCAGCTCAGTCTATGGCTACACCTTC. Its translation: CASSTARWGSSVYGYTF.